This T cell receptor beta chain was profiled in a study of CD8 T cells in Susac syndrome (dated by TCRdb to about 2019). Regarding the study in general: Among the sequenced Susac syndrome patients, about six had clinically active disease and eight or nine were in clinical remission. At blood withdrawal, Susac syndrome patients were either therapy-naive, taking corticosteroids (in some cases with IVIg as well), or taking IVIg alone. The study used repertoire sequencing to test whether antigen drove CD8+ T cell activation and differentiation in Susac syndrome. Overall study results and their limits: The CD4+ T cell repertoire of patients with Susac syndrome showed no detectable clonal expansion. The number of individuals in the TCR sequencing and HLA analysis was acknowledged as relatively small.

V loses 4 bases, J loses 6 bases, and the germline ends lie 7 bases apart. From its cysteine to its phenylalanine, the CDR3 spans 11 amino acids. Only the CDR3 DNA stays, 33 bases, in frame from base 1. CDR1 and CDR2, looked up from the germline V gene (reference sequence), are DFQATT and SNEGSKA. High-throughput TCR beta sequencing profiled peripheral blood CD8+ and CD4+ T cells from healthy donors, Susac syndrome patients and multiple sclerosis patients. The Susac syndrome patients fulfilled recently defined diagnostic criteria for definite or probable disease. Bulk CD8+ and CD4+ T cells were purified by magnetic negative isolation, whereas CD8+ TEMRA cells were enriched by FACS. Blood was collected in EDTA tubes and processed within 24 hours, with PBMCs isolated through density gradient centrifugation. PBMCs intended for TCR sequencing were frozen in liquid nitrogen and were later thawed in a 37 degrees C water bath. The sorted or isolated CD4+, CD8+ and CD8+ TEMRA cells had a purity of 90% or higher.

As for this clonotype: Its cognate antigen has yet to be identified. No much larger clonotype is one base removed from it; base qualities were not supplied.

RNA was extracted with the RNeasy kit and roughly 0.45 to 1 ug was reverse transcribed using random hexamers. The immunoSEQ multiplex PCR assay, covering 54 Vbeta and 13 Jbeta segments, was used to amplify TCR beta CDR3 regions. PCR amplification bias was corrected using a synthetic template baseline for primer optimization and computational correction. In the authors' own workflow: Reads were assigned to V, D and J genes according to IMGT and analyzed in immunoSEQ Analyzer, with only productive sequences retained. To calculate clonality, Shannon entropy was normalized by log2 of the number of productive unique sequences and then subtracted from one. For each patient and control, public and private clones were evaluated within the 100 most prevalent clones. A clone was defined as Susac-specific if it was absent from the healthy and MS cohorts, from over 1,000 published viral clones and from other ImmuneACCESS disease sequences. Through fastp at Q25 and MiXCR, TCRdb rebuilt clones from the public reads, retaining in-frame beta chains. Under each unique CDR3 protein, matching rows form one entry showing the most common genes and DNA. The V and J calls, along with clone size, are taken from TCRdb and not from the paper's own processing. Recorded for this sample are about 150,000 distinct CDR3 sequences; about 95% of them occurred a single time. The biggest ten clones account for 0.16% of the sample.

The chain links TRBV20-1 with TRBJ2-1; the D gene is not confidently resolved. The material sequenced was CD4+ T cells from PBMCs. The source is a human donor with Susac syndrome. CDR3 region: CSANGGNEQFF. The nucleotide sequence reads TGCAGTGCTAACGGCGGCAATGAGCAGTTCTTC.